This T cell receptor beta chain was documented in a study of blood T cell repertoires in COVID-19. V lost 3 bases to trimming and J lost 4 bases; unmatched junction nucleotides: 12. This CDR3 is built from 17 residues. In germline, CDR1 is LNHDA, CDR2 SQIVND (reference sequence). Profiled with immunoSEQ multiplex PCR; TCRdb holds only in-frame clones, not every one. The table has 540,000 or so clones, about 88% seen once. The source is a woman aged 50 to 60 with COVID-19, enrolled during active disease. Sample: peripheral blood. The chain is built from TRBV19 and TRBJ2-1; TRBD1 matches at 7 bases. CDR3 in DNA: TGTGCCAGTAGTATGAAAACGGTGAAGGGACAGTACAATGAGCAGTTCTTC. Amino acids: CASSMKTVKGQYNEQFF.